The rows below give T cell receptor beta chains drawn from one sample of a study of Graves' ophthalmopathy and Graves' hyperthyroidism. Each CDR3 protein gets one entry after TCRdb re-called the multiplex PCR reads with MiXCR. The repertoire holds roughly 1.1 million distinct CDR3 sequences, with about 36% as singletons. The source material was peripheral blood or thyroid tissue (not recorded which). The source of these receptors is an adult man with Graves' hyperthyroidism. CDR3s include the opening cysteine and the closing phenylalanine or tryptophan. D genes are given only for firm matches. Clone size appears in some rows only: once, few, many, or a class for an expanded clone.

J gene,D gene,V gene,CDR3 length,clone size,CDR3 protein,CDR3 DNA
TRBJ1-4,.,TRBV7-9,16,few,CASSLGRVNANEKLFF,TGTGCCAGCAGCTTAGGGAGAGTGAATGCTAATGAAAAACTGTTTTTT
TRBJ1-3,.,TRBV9,14,.,CASSVEGAGNTIYF,TGTGCCAGCAGCGTGGAGGGGGCTGGAAACACCATATATTTT
TRBJ2-2,TRBD2,TRBV12-3/TRBV12-4,17,.,CASSFSVAGGGSGELLF,TGTGCCAGCAGTTTTTCGGTAGCGGGAGGTGGTTCCGGGGAGCTGCTTTTT
TRBJ1-1,.,TRBV29-1,12,many,CSGRDKNTEAFF,TGCAGCGGCCGGGACAAGAACACTGAAGCTTTCTTT
TRBJ2-7,.,TRBV20-1,11,many,CSAPSGAPPHF,TGCAGTGCTCCCTCCGGGGCCCCCCCCCACTTC
TRBJ1-1,.,TRBV7-9,15,.,CASSLTLPPNAEAFF,TGTGCCAGCAGCTTAACGCTCCCACCCAACGCTGAAGCTTTCTTT
TRBJ1-1,TRBD1,TRBV7-6,16,few,CASSVLEGAVDTEAFF,TGTGCCAGCAGCGTATTAGAGGGGGCAGTGGACACTGAAGCTTTCTTT
TRBJ1-2,TRBD1,TRBV20-1,13,many,CSAKGMDRLGYTF,TGCAGTGCTAAAGGGATGGACAGGTTGGGCTACACCTTC
TRBJ1-2,.,TRBV19,15,once,CASSIPFGNGYGYTF,TGTGCCAGTAGTATCCCCTTCGGCAACGGCTATGGCTACACCTTC
TRBJ2-5,TRBD1,TRBV7-2,15,.,CASSLQQGSRGTQYF,TGTGCCAGCAGCTTACAACAGGGGAGCCGGGGGACCCAGTACTTC
TRBJ2-5,TRBD2,TRBV5-8,16,.,CASSLARGGNQETQYF,TGTGCCAGCAGCTTGGCCCGGGGGGGGAATCAAGAGACCCAGTACTTC